Shown below are 15 T cell receptor beta chains from a single sample sequenced in a study of blood T cells in healthy people across ages. PCR was performed a second time for about 7 to 11 cycles using a sample-barcoded 5' primer and a J-beta primer mix. TCRdb redid the calling of the 5' RACE reads with MiXCR, one entry per CDR3 protein. This sample has about 970,000 distinct CDR3 sequences, with approximately 50% found just once. Source material: blood. All receptors come from an older woman in good health.

This clonotype was seen ten or more times. The V gene is TRBV3-1, the J gene TRBJ2-7; a weak D match, TRBD1 (5 bases). V lost 5 bases and J lost 1, with 9 bases in between. There are 13 residues in the CDR3. Germline assignment: CDR1 LGHDT and CDR2 YNNKEL (reference sequence). CDR3 region: CASSSPGSYEQYF. DNA for the CDR3: TGTGCCAGCAGCTCCCCAGGGTCCTACGAGCAGTACTTC.

This clonotype has only a few counts. The CDR3 coding sequence is TGTGCCAGCAGCTTAGTTGGGACAGAAACGTATTACTCCTACGAGCAGTACTTC. Translated, it gives CASSLVGTETYYSYEQYF. V is TRBV11-1 and J is TRBJ2-4; the match to TRBD1 covers 7 bases. Near its end, the DNA agrees better with TRBJ2-7, so the J call may be wrong. The germline V gene encodes CDR1 SGHAT and CDR2 FQDESV (reference sequence). The CDR3 length is 18 residues.

V gene TRBV14 combines with J gene TRBJ2-3, with D possibly matching TRBD2 (5 bases). The V and J ends lost 4 bases and 2 bases respectively, with 16 bases between them. Germline V gene sequence: CDR1 SGHDN, CDR2 FVKESK. The CDR3 runs to 16 residues. This chain's CDR3 is CASSRVLLRDTDTQYF. The CDR3 DNA is TGTGCCAGCAGCCGAGTCCTCCTCCGGGACACAGATACGCAGTATTTT.

The chain carries TRBV24-1 and TRBJ1-2; the D is unclear. Germline loops: CDR1 KGHDR, CDR2 SFDVKD. The CDR3 spans 12 residues. Trimming shortened V by 10 bases and J by 2 bases, and 10 bases separated the two germline ends. The CDR3 is CATSQPNYGYTF. DNA of the CDR3: TGTGCCACGTCACAGCCCAACTATGGCTACACCTTC.

The V and J genes are TRBV29-1 and TRBJ2-1; D uncertain. The CDR3 runs 14 residues. Between the trimmed V and J ends, which lost 4 bases and 0 bases, there was a span of 10 bases. Germline-derived CDR1 and CDR2 are SQVTM and ANQGSEA. The CDR3 DNA reads as TGCAGCGTTGGTAGGGTCCCCTCCTACAATGAGCAGTTCTTC. It codes for CSVGRVPSYNEQFF.

The rearrangement uses TRBV28 and TRBJ1-2; no firm D call. Per the germline V gene, CDR1 is MDHEN and CDR2 is SYDVKM. The CDR3 sequence is 13 residues long. V was trimmed by 6 bases and J by 3 bases, leaving 11 bases between them. DNA for the CDR3: TGTGCCAGCAGCTGGAGATCTGACTATGGCTACACCTTC. Its translation is CASSWRSDYGYTF.

The genes are TRBV4-1 and TRBJ2-5, with a possible D match to TRBD2 (5 bases). This CDR3 is 16 amino acids long. Per germline, CDR1 MGHRA and CDR2 YSYEKL. V lost 2 bases to trimming and J lost 4 bases, with 17 bases between them. CDR3 nucleotides: TGCGCCAGCAGCCAAACAGCTGTGGGGAGTGGAGAGACCCAGTACTTC. This sequence encodes CASSQTAVGSGETQYF.

The chain employs TRBV13 and TRBJ2-5; D is uncertain. V was shortened by 5 bases and J by 7 bases, with 11 bases between the two germline ends. The germline V gene encodes CDR1 PRHDT and CDR2 FYEKMQ (reference sequence). The CDR3 has 12 residues. This chain's CDR3 is CASSGMRGTQYF. CDR3 DNA sequence: TGTGCCAGCAGCGGGATGCGTGGGACCCAGTACTTC.

The V gene is TRBV5-6, the J gene TRBJ1-5; D gene uncertain. There are 15 residues in the CDR3. The V gene's germline CDR1 is SGHDT and CDR2 YYEEEE. Trimming cost V 0 bases and J 6 bases, with 13 bases left between them. CDR3 in DNA: TGTGCCAGCAGCTTGGACAGTGCATGGGGTCAGCCCCAGCATTTT. It is translated as CASSLDSAWGQPQHF. The whole variable domain, filled in from reference TRBV5-6 and TRBJ1-5, reads DAGVTQSPTHLIKTRGQQVTLRCSPKSGHDTVSWYQQALGQGPQFIFQYYEEEERQRGNFPDRFSGHQFPNYSSELNVNALLLGDSALYLCASSLDSAWGQPQHFGDGTRLSIL.

This clonotype was seen a single time. V usage is TRBV20-1 and J usage is TRBJ2-1, with D possibly TRBD2 on 5 matching bases. The V gene's germline CDR1 is DFQATT and CDR2 SNEGSKA (reference sequence). The CDR3 is 15 amino acids. Deletions cut 1 base from V and 3 bases from J, with 13 bases between. The chain's CDR3 is CSARALWENYNEQFF. CDR3 DNA sequence: TGCAGTGCTAGAGCTTTATGGGAGAACTACAATGAGCAGTTCTTC.

This clonotype was seen a few times. The chain has TRBV11-2 and TRBJ2-3, with D unresolved. V was shortened by 3 bases and J by 1 base, with 20 bases between the two germline ends. Germline V lookup: CDR1 SGHAT, CDR2 FQNNGV. The CDR3 sequence is 18 residues long. CDR3 protein: CASSFSFGGGARTDTQYF. CDR3 nucleotide sequence: TGTGCCAGCAGCTTCTCGTTTGGCGGCGGAGCCCGCACAGATACGCAGTATTTT.

Here the CDR3 DNA reads TGTGCCAGCGGCGCTAGCGGGAGAGAATGGTCCAATGAGCAGTACTTC. Encoded protein: CASGASGREWSNEQYF. The chain combines TRBV6-5 with TRBJ2-7; TRBD2 matches at 10 bases. The CDR3 has 16 residues. Germline V gene data show CDR1 as MNHEY and CDR2 as SVGAGI. V lost 8 bases, J lost 7 bases, and 17 bases stayed unmatched.

Only one count was recorded for this clonotype. This sequence joins TRBV5-6 and TRBJ2-1; a possible D gene is TRBD2 (6 bases). Germline V gives CDR1 SGHDT, CDR2 YYEEEE. V shed 6 bases and J shed 4 bases, with 17 bases lying between them. The CDR3 loop spans 15 amino acids. The CDR3, as DNA: TGTGCCAGCACCCTAGGAGGGAAACCTTACAATGAGCAGTTCTTC. This sequence encodes CASTLGGKPYNEQFF.

The V call is TRBV28, the J call TRBJ1-3; tentatively, D is TRBD1 (6 bases). Germline-derived CDR1 and CDR2 are MDHEN and SYDVKM. CDR3 length: 14 amino acids. Trimming shortened V by 6 bases and J by 5 bases, and 14 bases separated the two germline ends. The CDR3 region is CASRRTALRNTIYF. In DNA form, the CDR3 reads TGTGCCAGCAGACGGACAGCCTTGAGAAACACCATATATTTT.

This clonotype was counted a few times. V is TRBV7-2 and J is TRBJ2-5; 10 bases match TRBD1. The germline V gene has CDR1 SGHTA and CDR2 FQGNSA. CDR3 length equals 14 residues. The junction had 3 bases not matched to a gene; V was cut back by 3 bases and J by 5 bases. For the CDR3, the DNA is TGTGCCAGCAGCTTCAGGGACAGGGGTGAGACCCAGTACTTC. Translating gives CASSFRDRGETQYF.